This TCR beta chain originates from a study of PD-L1 blockade in urothelial cancer. Study background: The median number of T cells present in blood samples was 140,000 to 150,000.

Profiling relied on immunoSEQ multiplex PCR, and the TCRdb table lists in-frame clones only, not all of them. The data hold around 63,000 clones, with 75% to 85% observed a single time. Time point given: pretreatment peripheral blood. Patients suffered from locally advanced or metastatic urothelial carcinoma. The CDR3 is 18 residues long. CDR1 LNHDA and CDR2 SQIVND come from the germline V gene (reference sequence). With 7 bases clipped from V and 5 bases from J, the junction kept 21 bases outside the gene matches. The TCR comes from a man aged 70 or older with urothelial cancer. The chain joins TRBV19 to TRBJ1-2; 8 nucleotides agree with TRBD1. Sequenced material: PBMCs, taken around atezolizumab (anti-PD-L1) treatment. The CDR3 loop is CASIPNPGQVLLGYGYTF. CDR3 nucleotides: TGTGCCAGTATTCCCAATCCGGGACAGGTCCTCCTTGGATATGGCTACACCTTC.